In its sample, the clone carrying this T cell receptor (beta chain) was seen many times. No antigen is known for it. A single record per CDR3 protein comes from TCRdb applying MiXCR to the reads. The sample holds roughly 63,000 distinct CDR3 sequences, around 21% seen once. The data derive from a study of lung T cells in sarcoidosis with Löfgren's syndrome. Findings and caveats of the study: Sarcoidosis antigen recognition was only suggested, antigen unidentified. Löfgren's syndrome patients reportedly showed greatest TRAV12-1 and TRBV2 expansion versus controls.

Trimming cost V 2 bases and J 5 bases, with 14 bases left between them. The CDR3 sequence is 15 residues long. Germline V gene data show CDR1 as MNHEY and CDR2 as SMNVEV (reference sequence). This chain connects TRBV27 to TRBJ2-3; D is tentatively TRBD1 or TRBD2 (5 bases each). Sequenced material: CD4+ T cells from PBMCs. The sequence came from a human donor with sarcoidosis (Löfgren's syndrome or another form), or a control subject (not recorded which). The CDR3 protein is CASSLVTRDRDTQYF. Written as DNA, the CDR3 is TGTGCCAGCAGTTTAGTCACTAGGGACCGAGATACGCAGTATTTT.